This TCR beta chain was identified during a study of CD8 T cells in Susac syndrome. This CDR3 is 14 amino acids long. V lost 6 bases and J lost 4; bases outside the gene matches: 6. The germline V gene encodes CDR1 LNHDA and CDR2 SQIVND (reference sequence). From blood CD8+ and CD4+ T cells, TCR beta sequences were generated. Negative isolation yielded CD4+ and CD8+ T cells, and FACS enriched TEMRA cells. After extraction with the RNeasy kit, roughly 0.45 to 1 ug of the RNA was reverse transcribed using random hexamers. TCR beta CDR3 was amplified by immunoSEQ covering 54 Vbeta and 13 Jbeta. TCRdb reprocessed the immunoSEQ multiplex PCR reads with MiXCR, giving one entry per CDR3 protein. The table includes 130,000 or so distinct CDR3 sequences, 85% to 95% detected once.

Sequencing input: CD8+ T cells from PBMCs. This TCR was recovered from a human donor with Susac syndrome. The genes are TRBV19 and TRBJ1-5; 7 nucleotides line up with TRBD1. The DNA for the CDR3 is TGTGCCAGTAGGAGGGAGGGGGCAAATCAGCCCCAGCATTTT. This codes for CASRREGANQPQHF.